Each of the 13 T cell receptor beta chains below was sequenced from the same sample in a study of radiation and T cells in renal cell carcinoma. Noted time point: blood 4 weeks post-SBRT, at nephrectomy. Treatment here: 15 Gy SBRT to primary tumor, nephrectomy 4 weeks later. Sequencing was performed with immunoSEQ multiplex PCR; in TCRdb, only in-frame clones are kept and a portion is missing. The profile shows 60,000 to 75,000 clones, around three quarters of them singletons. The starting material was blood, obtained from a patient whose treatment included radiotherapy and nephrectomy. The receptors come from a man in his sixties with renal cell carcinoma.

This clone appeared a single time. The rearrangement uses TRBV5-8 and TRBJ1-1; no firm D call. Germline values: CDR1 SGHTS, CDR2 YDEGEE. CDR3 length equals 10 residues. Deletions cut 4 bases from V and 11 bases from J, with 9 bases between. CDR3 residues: CASSQFHAFF. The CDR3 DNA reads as TGTGCCAGCAGCCAATTCCACGCTTTCTTT. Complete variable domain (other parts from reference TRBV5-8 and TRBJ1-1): EAGVTQSPTHLIKTRGQQATLRCSPISGHTSVYWYQQALGLGLQFLLWYDEGEERNRGNFPPRFSGRQFPNYSSELNVNALELEDSALYLCASSQFHAFFGQGTRLTVV.

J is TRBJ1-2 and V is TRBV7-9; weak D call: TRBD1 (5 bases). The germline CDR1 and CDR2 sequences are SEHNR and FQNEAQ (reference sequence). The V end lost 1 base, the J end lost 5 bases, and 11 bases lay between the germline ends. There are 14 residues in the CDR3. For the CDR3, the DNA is TGTGCCAGCAGCTTAGGACACGAGGGGTATGGCTACACCTTC. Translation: CASSLGHEGYGYTF.

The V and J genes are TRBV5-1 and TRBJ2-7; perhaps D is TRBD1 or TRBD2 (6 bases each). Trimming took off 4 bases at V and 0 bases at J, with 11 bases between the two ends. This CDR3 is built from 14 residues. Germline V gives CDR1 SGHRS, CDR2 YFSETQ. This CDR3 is CASSEGGSSYEQYV. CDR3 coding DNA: TGCGCCAGCAGCGAAGGGGGGAGCTCCTACGAGCAGTACGTC.

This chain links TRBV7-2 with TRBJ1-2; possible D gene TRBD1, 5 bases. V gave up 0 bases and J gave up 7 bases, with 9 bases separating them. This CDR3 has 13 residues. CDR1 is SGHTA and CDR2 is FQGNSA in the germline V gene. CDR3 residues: CASSLASRGGYTF. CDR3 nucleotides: TGTGCCAGCAGCTTAGCGTCGAGGGGTGGCTACACCTTC.

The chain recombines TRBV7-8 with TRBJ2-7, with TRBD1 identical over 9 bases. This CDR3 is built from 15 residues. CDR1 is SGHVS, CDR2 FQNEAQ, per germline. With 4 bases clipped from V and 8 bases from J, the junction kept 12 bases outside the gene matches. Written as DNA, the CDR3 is TGTGCCAGCAGCTCAATCCCGGGACAGGGACCTAAGCAGTACTTC. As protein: CASSSIPGQGPKQYF.

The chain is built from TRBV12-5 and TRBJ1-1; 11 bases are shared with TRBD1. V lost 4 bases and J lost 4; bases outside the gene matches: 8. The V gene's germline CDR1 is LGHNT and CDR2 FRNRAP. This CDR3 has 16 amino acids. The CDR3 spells CASGSTKDRGLTEAFF. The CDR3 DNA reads TGTGCTAGTGGTTCCACCAAGGACAGGGGGCTCACTGAAGCTTTCTTT.

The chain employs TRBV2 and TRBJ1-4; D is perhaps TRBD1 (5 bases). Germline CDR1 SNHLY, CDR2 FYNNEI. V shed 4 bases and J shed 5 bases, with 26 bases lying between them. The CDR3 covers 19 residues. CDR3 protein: CASSASLAAGQGMNEKLFF. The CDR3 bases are TGTGCCAGCAGTGCCTCTCTGGCGGCGGGGCAAGGGATGAATGAAAAACTGTTTTTT.

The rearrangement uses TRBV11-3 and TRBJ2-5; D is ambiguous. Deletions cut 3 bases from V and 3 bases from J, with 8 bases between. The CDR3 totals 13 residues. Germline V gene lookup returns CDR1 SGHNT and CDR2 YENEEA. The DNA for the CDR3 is TGTGCCAGCAGCTTCTATTCGGAAGAGACCCAGTACTTC. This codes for CASSFYSEETQYF. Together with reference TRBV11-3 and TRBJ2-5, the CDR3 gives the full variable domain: EAGVVQSPRYKIIEKKQPVAFWCNPISGHNTLYWYLQNLGQGPELLIRYENEEAVDDSQLPKDRFSAERLKGVDSTLKIQPAELGDSAVYLCASSFYSEETQYFGPGTRLLVL.

Here the CDR3 DNA reads TGTGCCAGCAGCGCCGCCGTGATCGCGAACACCGGGGAGCTGTTTTTT. Translated: CASSAAVIANTGELFF. The rearrangement links TRBV9 to TRBJ2-2; D uncertain. Trimming took 3 bases from V and 0 from J, leaving 12 bases between them. The germline CDR1 and CDR2 sequences are SGDLS and YYNGEE. The CDR3 runs 16 residues.

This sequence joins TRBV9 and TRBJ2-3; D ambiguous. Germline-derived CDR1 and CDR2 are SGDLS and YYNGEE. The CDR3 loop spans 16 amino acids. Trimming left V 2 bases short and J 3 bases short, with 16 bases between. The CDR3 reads CASSVALGPSTDTQYF. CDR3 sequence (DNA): TGTGCCAGCAGCGTCGCCCTTGGGCCCTCTACAGATACGCAGTATTTT. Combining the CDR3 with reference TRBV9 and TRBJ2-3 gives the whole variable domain DSGVTQTPKHLITATGQRVTLRCSPRSGDLSVYWYQQSLDQGLQFLIQYYNGEERAKGNILERFSAQQFPDLHSELNLSSLELGDSALYFCASSVALGPSTDTQYFGPGTRLTVL.

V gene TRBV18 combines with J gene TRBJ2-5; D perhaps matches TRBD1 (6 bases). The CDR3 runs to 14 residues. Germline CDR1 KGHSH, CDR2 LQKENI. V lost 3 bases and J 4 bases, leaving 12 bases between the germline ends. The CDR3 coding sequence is TGTGCCAGCTCACCGAGAGGCAGGGGAGAGACCCAGTACTTC. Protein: CASSPRGRGETQYF.

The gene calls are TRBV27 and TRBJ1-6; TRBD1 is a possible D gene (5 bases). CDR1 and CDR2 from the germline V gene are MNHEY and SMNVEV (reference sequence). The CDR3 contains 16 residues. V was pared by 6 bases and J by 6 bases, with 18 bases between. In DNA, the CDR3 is TGTGCCAGCAGCCTTCTGGGACGTTCGGGTAATTCACCCCTCCACTTT. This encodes CASSLLGRSGNSPLHF.

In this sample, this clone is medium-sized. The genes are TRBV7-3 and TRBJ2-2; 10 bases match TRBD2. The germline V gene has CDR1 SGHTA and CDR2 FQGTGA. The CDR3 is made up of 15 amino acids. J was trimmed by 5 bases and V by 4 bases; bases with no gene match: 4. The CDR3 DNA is TGTGCCAGCAGCTCTAGCGGGAGTGTGACCGGGGAGCTGTTTTTT. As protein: CASSSSGSVTGELFF.